This T cell receptor beta chain was found in a study of T cell responses to AZD1222 COVID-19 vaccine. Germline V gives CDR1 MDHEN, CDR2 SYDVKM. The CDR3 covers 16 residues. The V and J ends lost 5 bases and 1 base, in that order; junction bases with no gene match: 11. Profiling relied on immunoSEQ multiplex PCR, and the TCRdb table lists in-frame clones only, not all of them. This table holds approximately 160,000 clones, 75% to 95% found once. The sequence came from an adult in good health. V usage is TRBV28 and J usage is TRBJ2-7; 7 bases map to TRBD1. Sequenced material: peripheral blood, taken on day 0 of AZD1222 vaccination. The CDR3 DNA sequence: TGTGCCAGCAGTCACTCCCGGGACAGTCGATCCTACGAGCAGTACTTC. It encodes CASSHSRDSRSYEQYF.